A single sample gave rise to the 29 T cell receptor beta chains below, sequenced in a study of beta chain features in type 1 diabetes. The investigators reverse transcribed all of the isolated RNA, so they sequenced expressed TCRB transcripts. Clones were read by immunoSEQ multiplex PCR, and TCRdb kept only the in-frame ones, dropping some. Among approximately 140,000 clones listed, around 7% were seen once. Sequencing was performed on central memory CD4+ T cells from blood. The receptors shown here come from a woman younger than 45 in good health.

The gene calls are TRBV2 and TRBJ1-2; TRBD1 agrees at 9 bases. Germline CDR1 SNHLY, CDR2 FYNNEI. This CDR3 region has 15 residues. V lost 5 bases to trimming and J lost 4 bases; unmatched junction nucleotides: 8. Written as DNA, the CDR3 is TGTGCCAGCAGTCCCCGACAGGGGGGAGGCTATGGCTACACCTTC. Translating gives CASSPRQGGGYGYTF. Together with reference TRBV2 and TRBJ1-2, the CDR3 gives the full variable domain: EPEVTQTPSHQVTQMGQEVILRCVPISNHLYFYWYRQILGQKVEFLVSFYNNEISEKSEIFDDQFSVERPDGSNFTLKIRSTKLEDSAMYFCASSPRQGGGYGYTFGSGTRLTVV.

This clone was picked up a small number of times. This sequence joins TRBV18 and TRBJ2-5; 10 bases agree with TRBD1. The CDR3 is 17 residues long. Germline lookup yields CDR1 KGHSH and CDR2 LQKENI. Trimming took 3 bases from V and 5 from J; bases not matched to a gene: 12. The CDR3 sequence: CASSPRQGAGAEETQYF. The CDR3 bases are TGTGCCAGCTCACCTCGACAGGGGGCCGGGGCGGAGGAGACCCAGTACTTC.

At least ten counts were recorded for this clone. V usage is TRBV14 and J usage is TRBJ2-1, with TRBD2 matching over 10 bases. The V gene end was trimmed by 3 bases and the J gene end by 3 bases; junction bases not matched to a gene: 8. Germline-derived CDR1 and CDR2 are SGHDN and FVKESK. The CDR3 covers 17 residues. CDR3 nucleotides: TGTGCCAGCAGCCAGAGCGGGAGGGCCTATTTCTACAATGAGCAGTTCTTC. This encodes CASSQSGRAYFYNEQFF.

This clone occurred a few times. The V call is TRBV11-2, the J call TRBJ2-5, with a weak D call TRBD1 (5 bases). The CDR3 has 15 amino acids. Deletions cut 5 bases from V and 5 bases from J, with 18 bases between. Germline-derived CDR1 and CDR2 are SGHAT and FQNNGV. The CDR3 loop reads CASSARTSIPETQYF. CDR3 bases: TGTGCCAGCAGCGCGAGGACATCGATCCCGGAGACCCAGTACTTC.

This clone has a count of ten or more. The genes are TRBV7-9 and TRBJ2-5, with 9 bases lining up with TRBD2. The germline V gene encodes CDR1 SEHNR and CDR2 FQNEAQ (reference sequence). After removal of 7 bases from V and 5 bases from J, the junction contained 5 bases not matched to a gene. The CDR3 is made up of 13 amino acids. CDR3 in DNA: TGTGCCAGCACGCTAGCGGGACACGAGACCCAGTACTTC. Translating gives CASTLAGHETQYF.

This clone was counted between two and nine times. The chain has TRBV18 and TRBJ1-1, with 9 positions matching TRBD1. Unmatched junction bases numbered 10, after V lost 4 bases and J lost 7 bases. The CDR3 is 15 residues long. Germline-derived CDR1 and CDR2 are KGHSH and LQKENI. The CDR3 protein is CASSLSRDRVGEAFF. The DNA for the CDR3 is TGTGCCAGCTCACTGAGCCGGGACAGGGTGGGTGAAGCTTTCTTT.

This clone was seen only a few times. The chain carries TRBV7-2 and TRBJ1-1; D is uncertain. Germline-derived CDR1 and CDR2 are SGHTA and FQGNSA. Between the trimmed V and J ends, which lost 5 bases and 2 bases, there was a span of 6 bases. CDR3 size: 12 residues. The CDR3 here is CASSPFNTEAFF. CDR3 nucleotide sequence: TGTGCCAGCAGCCCTTTTAACACTGAAGCTTTCTTT.

This clone was detected only a few times. The rearrangement uses TRBV6-6 and TRBJ2-1; a weak D match, TRBD1 (5 bases). CDR1 and CDR2 from the germline V gene are MNHNY and SVGAGI (reference sequence). This CDR3 comprises 15 residues. Trimming removed 4 bases from V and 4 bases from J, with 14 bases in between. The CDR3 is CASSSGLDGYNEQFF. In DNA, the CDR3 is TGTGCCAGCAGTTCAGGGTTGGACGGATACAATGAGCAGTTCTTC.

This clone has just a few counts. The V gene is TRBV4-2, the J gene TRBJ2-5; D unresolved. CDR3 length: 15 residues. Germline CDR1 and CDR2: LGHNA and YNFKEQ. The V and J ends lost 0 bases and 5 bases respectively, with 13 bases between them. The CDR3 loop is CASSQDDDSPETQYF. In DNA form, the CDR3 reads TGTGCCAGCAGCCAAGATGACGACTCCCCGGAGACCCAGTACTTC.

This clone has only a few counts. The chain employs TRBV29-1 and TRBJ2-1; 10 bases are shared with TRBD1. J lost 0 bases, V lost 6 bases, and 8 bases had no gene match. The CDR3 totals 16 residues. The germline V gene has CDR1 SQVTM and CDR2 ANQGSEA. CDR3 residues: CSVGQGSMSSYNEQFF. In nucleotides, the CDR3 is TGCAGCGTGGGACAGGGGTCGATGAGCTCCTACAATGAGCAGTTCTTC.

For this clone: The sample holds other DNA sequences that translate to the same CDR3. V and J are TRBV28 and TRBJ2-7; 7 bases agree with TRBD1. The CDR3 contains 14 residues. From germline, CDR1 is MDHEN and CDR2 SYDVKM. Germline trimming cut 3 bases from V and 3 bases from J; bases unmatched to any gene: 5. The CDR3 region is CASSFGTASYEQYF. DNA of the CDR3: TGTGCCAGCAGTTTTGGGACAGCAAGCTACGAGCAGTACTTC.

The sample holds a few counts of this clone. V gene TRBV11-3 combines with J gene TRBJ2-1; D ambiguous. Trimming took off 4 bases at V and 6 bases at J, with 7 bases between the two ends. Germline assignment: CDR1 SGHNT and CDR2 YENEEA. The CDR3 extends over 12 amino acids. The CDR3 nucleotides read TGTGCCAGCAGCTCTAGATTCAATGAGCAGTTCTTC. Translation gives CASSSRFNEQFF.

The J gene is TRBJ2-7, the V gene TRBV7-2; 7 bases are a match to TRBD2. Germline V lookup: CDR1 SGHTA, CDR2 FQGNSA. This CDR3 region has 16 residues. V lost 1 base, J lost 2 bases, and 8 bases stayed unmatched. The chain's CDR3 is CASSLVGGSQTYEQYF. In DNA, the CDR3 is TGTGCCAGCAGCTTAGTGGGCGGGAGTCAAACCTACGAGCAGTACTTC. Drawing the rest from reference TRBV7-2 and TRBJ2-7, the complete variable domain is GAGVSQSPSNKVTEKGKDVELRCDPISGHTALYWYRQSLGQGLEFLIYFQGNSAPDKSGLPSDRFSAERTGGSVSTLTIQRTQQEDSAVYLCASSLVGGSQTYEQYFGPGTRLTVT.

This clone came up many times. The chain recombines TRBV7-2 with TRBJ2-7, with 7 nucleotides matching TRBD2. Germline V gives CDR1 SGHTA, CDR2 FQGNSA. J lost 3 bases, V lost 2 bases, and 7 bases had no gene match. The CDR3 contains 15 residues. The CDR3 loop is CASSLYSGTNYEQYF. The CDR3 nucleotides read TGTGCCAGCAGCTTATACTCCGGGACTAACTACGAGCAGTACTTC.

The chain uses TRBV5-1 and TRBJ2-6; unclear D gene. Germline values: CDR1 SGHRS, CDR2 YFSETQ. The CDR3 covers 15 residues. Trimming took off 4 bases at V and 4 bases at J, with 12 bases between the two ends. DNA for the CDR3: TGCGCCAGCAGCCCGTCCGCGTCAGGGGCCAACGTCCTGACTTTC. This codes for CASSPSASGANVLTF.

The genes are TRBV5-5 and TRBJ2-3; 9 bases are shared with TRBD1. There are 15 residues in the CDR3. Unmatched junction bases numbered 7, after V lost 2 bases and J lost 6 bases. Germline CDR1 reads SGHKS; CDR2 reads YYEKEE (reference sequence). The chain's CDR3 is CASSFTRDRVDTQYF. The CDR3 region has the DNA TGTGCCAGCAGCTTTACCCGGGACAGGGTCGATACGCAGTATTTT.

This clone was detected only a few times. The J gene is TRBJ1-2, the V gene TRBV28, with 9 bases aligning to TRBD1. The CDR3 is 14 amino acids. Germline trimming cut 5 bases from V and 6 bases from J; bases unmatched to any gene: 7. Looked up from germline, CDR1 is MDHEN and CDR2 is SYDVKM. The CDR3 DNA reads as TGTGCCAGCAGTCCTCGGGACAGGGTTAATGGCTACACCTTC. Its protein product is CASSPRDRVNGYTF.

This clone was counted ten times or more. This chain joins TRBV7-8 and TRBJ2-1; a possible D gene is TRBD2 (5 bases). V was trimmed by 1 base and J by 10 bases, leaving 11 bases between them. CDR3 length: 13 residues. The germline V gene has CDR1 SGHVS and CDR2 FQNEAQ. The CDR3 nucleotides are TGTGCCAGCAGCTTAGGGAGGTCGGGAGAGCAGTTCTTC. Protein product: CASSLGRSGEQFF.

This clone was picked up a small number of times. The V gene is TRBV5-1, the J gene TRBJ2-3, with D unclear. V lost 4 bases, J lost 0 bases, and 6 bases lay in between. From germline, CDR1 is SGHRS and CDR2 YFSETQ. There are 13 residues in the CDR3. In nucleotides, the CDR3 is TGCGCCAGCAGCACCGGGAGCACAGATACGCAGTATTTT. Translated, it gives CASSTGSTDTQYF.

In this sample, this clone turned up a few times. The V call is TRBV5-4, the J call TRBJ2-3; tentatively, D is TRBD1 (6 bases). V lost 6 bases and J lost 3, with 8 bases in between. CDR1 and CDR2 (germline): SGHNT, YYREEE (reference sequence). The CDR3 spans 12 residues. DNA of the CDR3: TGTGCCAGCAACAGGGAGACAGATACGCAGTATTTT. Its translation: CASNRETDTQYF.

This clone turned up a few times. The chain combines TRBV5-1 with TRBJ2-7; tentative D call: TRBD2 (6 bases). This CDR3 contains 16 residues. Germline-derived CDR1 and CDR2 are SGHRS and YFSETQ. Deletions cut 3 bases from V and 3 bases from J, with 19 bases between. For the CDR3, the DNA is TGCGCCAGCAGCTCCTCCCCTGGAGGGACGTACTACGAGCAGTACTTC. It specifies CASSSSPGGTYYEQYF.

This clone was counted only a few times. The CDR3 is CASAGRAGTDTQYF. CDR3 DNA: TGTGCCAGCGCCGGGAGGGCAGGCACAGATACGCAGTATTTT. V gene TRBV19 combines with J gene TRBJ2-3; 8 bases fit TRBD2. CDR1 LNHDA and CDR2 SQIVND come from the germline V gene (reference sequence). J lost 1 base, V lost 9 bases, and 6 bases had no gene match. This CDR3 has 14 amino acids.

This clone was observed a few times. The V call is TRBV28, the J call TRBJ2-1, with TRBD1 matching 8 bases. Trimming removed 8 bases from V and 9 bases from J; junction bases left unmatched: 12. CDR1 is MDHEN and CDR2 is SYDVKM in the germline V gene. This CDR3 region has 14 residues. CDR3 coding DNA: TGTGCCAGCTGGTTGGACAGGGCGAGGAGTGAGCAGTTCTTC. This encodes CASWLDRARSEQFF.

This clone has only a few counts. This chain links TRBV4-3 with TRBJ1-2; D is unclear. Germline CDR1 and CDR2: LGHNA and YSLEER. V dropped 0 bases and J dropped 4 bases, with 15 bases sitting between them. The CDR3 has 16 amino acids. The CDR3 spells CASSQDGIGPTYGYTF. The CDR3 DNA follows: TGCGCCAGCAGCCAAGACGGGATCGGCCCTACCTATGGCTACACCTTC.

This clone was recorded many times. The V call is TRBV4-3, the J call TRBJ2-3; possibly TRBD1 for D (6 bases). Per the germline V gene, CDR1 is LGHNA and CDR2 is YSLEER. Trimming cost V 3 bases and J 1 base, with 11 bases left between them. The CDR3 length is 15 residues. CDR3 amino acids: CASSQGHPGTDTQYF. Here the CDR3 DNA reads TGCGCCAGCAGCCAGGGACATCCTGGCACAGATACGCAGTATTTT.

There are many counts of this clone. The chain has TRBV11-2 and TRBJ2-5; 8 nucleotides agree with TRBD2. The CDR3 consists of 14 residues. The ends lost 5 bases at V and 5 bases at J; junction bases unmatched: 7. In germline, CDR1 is SGHAT, CDR2 FQNNGV. The CDR3 here is CASSLLSSGETQYF. The CDR3 nucleotides are TGTGCCAGCAGCCTTCTGTCTAGCGGGGAGACCCAGTACTTC.

This clone was counted only a few times. This chain connects TRBV7-9 to TRBJ2-5; maybe TRBD1 (5 bases). The germline V and J ends were trimmed by 4 bases and 4 bases, with 10 bases remaining between them. The CDR3 is made up of 13 amino acids. CDR1 SEHNR and CDR2 FQNEAQ come from the germline V gene (reference sequence). CDR3 sequence (DNA): TGTGCCAGCAGCTCCCAGGGTCGAGAGACCCAGTACTTC. Residues: CASSSQGRETQYF.

This chain connects TRBV28 to TRBJ2-2, with a possible D match to TRBD2 (5 bases). Germline V CDR1 and CDR2: MDHEN, SYDVKM. The length of the CDR3 is 15 residues. V lost 2 bases and J lost 3, with 10 bases in between. CDR3 protein: CASSLRELDTGELFF. The CDR3 bases are TGTGCCAGCAGTTTAAGGGAGCTGGACACCGGGGAGCTGTTTTTT.

This clone has a count of ten or more. The rearrangement links TRBV6-5 to TRBJ2-1; 15 nucleotides align to TRBD2. The trim removed 4 bases at V and 9 bases at J, leaving 7 bases unmatched. Germline V gene data show CDR1 as MNHEY and CDR2 as SVGAGI. The CDR3 is 16 amino acids. The CDR3: CASSLGTSGGRAEQFF. In DNA, the CDR3 is TGTGCCAGCAGTTTGGGGACTAGCGGGGGGCGGGCTGAGCAGTTCTTC.